The 15 T cell receptor beta chains below were found in one sample sequenced in a study of blood T cells in healthy people across ages. Using a J-beta primer mix together with a sample-barcoded 5' primer, a second PCR was run for about 7 to 12 cycles. One entry per CDR3 protein, called by TCRdb with MiXCR from the 5' RACE reads. Of 540,000 or so distinct CDR3 sequences listed, about 26% are singletons. The sequencing sample was made of blood. The receptors were gathered from an older woman in good health.

This clonotype was recorded a few times. The chain is built from TRBV29-1 and TRBJ1-2; 10 nucleotides match TRBD1. Germline-derived CDR1 and CDR2 are SQVTM and ANQGSEA. With V trimmed by 6 bases and J by 7 bases, 5 bases remained unmatched. The CDR3 runs to 12 residues. CDR3 in amino acids: CSVYGQGGGYTF. The CDR3 DNA reads as TGCAGCGTGTACGGACAGGGGGGTGGCTACACCTTC.

The sample holds a few counts of this clonotype. J is TRBJ1-3 and V is TRBV20-1; 8 bases are a match to TRBD1. This CDR3 region has 16 residues. V shed 1 base and J 0 bases; nucleotides not matched to a gene: 5. Germline V CDR1 and CDR2: DFQATT, SNEGSKA (reference sequence). The CDR3: CSARGGTGGSGNTIYF. The CDR3 nucleotides read TGCAGTGCTAGAGGGGGTACAGGGGGCTCTGGAAACACCATATATTTT.

J is TRBJ1-2 and V is TRBV9; D ambiguous. This CDR3 spans 15 amino acids. V was cut by 0 bases and J by 2 bases, with 11 bases left in between. The germline V gene has CDR1 SGDLS and CDR2 YYNGEE. In DNA form, the CDR3 reads TGTGCCAGCAGCGTAGTGGCGTTACCCAACTATGGCTACACCTTC. It specifies CASSVVALPNYGYTF.

The chain combines TRBV6-5 with TRBJ2-4; the D is unclear. Germline V gene lookup returns CDR1 MNHEY and CDR2 SVGAGI. The V end lost 5 bases, the J end lost 0 bases, and 11 bases lay between the germline ends. There are 15 residues in the CDR3. CDR3 loop: CASSRRSLAKNIQYF. The CDR3 DNA reads TGTGCCAGCAGTAGACGCTCTCTAGCCAAAAACATTCAGTACTTC.

This sequence joins TRBV7-2 and TRBJ1-5; D not resolved. V dropped 0 bases and J dropped 5 bases, with 5 bases sitting between them. The CDR3 sequence is 13 residues long. The germline V gene has CDR1 SGHTA and CDR2 FQGNSA. CDR3 sequence reads: CASSLAHDQPQHF. The CDR3 region has the DNA TGTGCCAGCAGCTTAGCACACGATCAGCCCCAGCATTTT.

Ten or more counts support this clonotype. The gene calls are TRBV7-3 and TRBJ2-4, with TRBD1 as a possible D gene (6 bases). The length of the CDR3 is 12 residues. Germline CDR1 and CDR2: SGHTA and FQGTGA. The ends were cut back, 5 bases at V and 10 bases at J, with 12 bases in the middle. The CDR3, as DNA: TGTGCCAGCAGCCCAGGGCAGGGGATTCAGTACTTC. Its protein is CASSPGQGIQYF. The variable domain in full, completed from reference TRBV7-3 and TRBJ2-4, reads GAGVSQTPSNKVTEKGKYVELRCDPISGHTALYWYRQSLGQGPEFLIYFQGTGAADDSGLPNDRFFAVRPEGSVSTLKIQRTERGDSAVYLCASSPGQGIQYFGAGTRLSVL.

DNA of the CDR3: TGTGCCAGCAGCGTAGCGGAGGGGCGACAAGGCTACACCTTC. Translation gives CASSVAEGRQGYTF. The J gene is TRBJ1-2, the V gene TRBV9; D perhaps matches TRBD1 (5 bases). Germline V gene sequence: CDR1 SGDLS, CDR2 YYNGEE. This CDR3 region has 14 residues. Between the trimmed V and J ends, which lost 0 bases and 8 bases, there was a span of 14 bases.

With respect to this clonotype: At one of its ends the junction is not consistent with the germline gene, which may arise from a read error. The chain joins TRBV20-1 to TRBJ1-2; a weak D match, TRBD1 (5 bases). This CDR3 has 12 amino acids. CDR1 is DFQATT, CDR2 SNEGSKA, per germline (reference sequence). The CDR3 DNA sequence: TGCAGTGCTAGAGCAGGGTACTATGGCTACGCCTTC. It translates to CSARAGYYGYAF.

The chain employs TRBV9 and TRBJ2-3; no clear D gene. Germline V gene sequence: CDR1 SGDLS, CDR2 YYNGEE. The CDR3 has 16 residues. V shed 1 base and J shed 1 base, with 13 bases lying between them. CDR3 loop: CASSVSGHTCTDTQYF. The CDR3 region has the DNA TGTGCCAGCAGCGTATCTGGCCACACGTGCACAGATACGCAGTATTTT.

There are a few counts of this clonotype. This chain links TRBV10-3 with TRBJ2-5; 7 nucleotides agree with TRBD1. Near its end, the DNA agrees better with TRBJ2-7, so the J call may be wrong. The CDR3 contains 13 residues. In germline, CDR1 is ENHRY, CDR2 SYGVKD. Here the CDR3 reads CARSDRYSYEQYF. DNA for the CDR3: TGTGCCAGATCGGACAGGTATTCCTACGAGCAGTACTTC.

The V gene is TRBV7-9, the J gene TRBJ2-5; 9 bases map to TRBD2. Near its end, the DNA agrees better with TRBJ2-1, so the J call may be wrong. CDR1 and CDR2 from the germline V gene are SEHNR and FQNEAQ (reference sequence). The length of the CDR3 is 16 residues. This chain's CDR3 is CASSPPWRGGINEQFF. CDR3 bases: TGTGCCAGCAGCCCCCCCTGGCGGGGGGGCATAAATGAGCAGTTCTTC.

The rearrangement links TRBV9 to TRBJ2-1; TRBD2 might be the D (6 bases). Deletions cut 4 bases from V and 2 bases from J, with 13 bases between. This CDR3 spans 15 amino acids. In germline, CDR1 is SGDLS, CDR2 YYNGEE. The CDR3 DNA is TGTGCCAGCAGCTTCCGGGACTCCCCCTACAATGAGCAGTTCTTC. Amino acids: CASSFRDSPYNEQFF.

The sample holds a few counts of this clonotype. The J gene is TRBJ2-2, the V gene TRBV24-1, with D unresolved. The V gene lost 8 bases and the J gene lost 7 bases, with 16 bases spanning the gap. The CDR3 length is 14 residues. The germline gives CDR1 KGHDR, CDR2 SFDVKD. CDR3 sequence reads: CATMAGPRVGELFF. CDR3 nucleotide sequence: TGTGCCACCATGGCCGGGCCCCGTGTCGGGGAGCTGTTTTTT.

This clonotype occurred a few times. The chain has TRBV10-3 and TRBJ2-5; D is tentatively TRBD1 or TRBD2 (6 bases each). The CDR3 consists of 15 residues. V gave up 5 bases and J gave up 1 base, with 14 bases separating them. Germline CDR1 reads ENHRY; CDR2 reads SYGVKD. Here the CDR3 reads CAISSGGGSQETQYF. The DNA of the CDR3 is TGTGCCATCAGTTCAGGAGGGGGTAGCCAAGAGACCCAGTACTTC.

This clonotype was recorded at least ten times. This chain links TRBV6-1 with TRBJ2-7; D not resolved. V was shortened by 2 bases and J by 6 bases, with 5 bases between the two germline ends. Germline CDR1 reads MNHNS; CDR2 reads SASEGT. This CDR3 spans 11 amino acids. For the CDR3, the DNA is TGTGCCAGCAGTGAATTTTCCGAGCAGTACTTC. Translation: CASSEFSEQYF.